One sample yielded the 13 T cell receptor beta chains listed below, sequenced in a study of blood T cell repertoires in COVID-19. Assay: immunoSEQ multiplex PCR; the TCRdb copy retains only in-frame clones and omits some. The table includes more than 60,000 clones, about nine tenths detected once. The specimen sequenced was peripheral blood. The source is a human donor in a cohort sampled during active COVID-19.

V gene TRBV7-2 combines with J gene TRBJ2-2, with D possibly matching TRBD2 (5 bases). In germline, CDR1 is SGHTA, CDR2 FQGNSA. The ends were cut back, 5 bases at V and 6 bases at J, with 7 bases in the middle. CDR3 length: 12 residues. CDR3 residues: CASSKLAGELFF. The CDR3 DNA is TGTGCCAGCAGCAAACTAGCCGGGGAGCTGTTTTTT.

The gene calls are TRBV3-1 (or the pseudogene TRBV3-2) and TRBJ2-7, with 11 bases fitting TRBD2. The CDR3 sequence is 19 residues long. Germline V lookup: CDR1 LGHDT, CDR2 YNNKEL (reference sequence). The V and J ends lost 0 bases and 5 bases, in that order; junction bases with no gene match: 15. The CDR3: CASSQEVAGGLSGTDEQYF. CDR3 nucleotide sequence: TGTGCCAGCAGCCAAGAGGTAGCGGGGGGGCTTTCGGGTACTGACGAGCAGTACTTC.

The DNA of the CDR3 is TGCGCCAGCAGCTCGGAACAGGGTTTAGGAAATCAGCCCCAGCATTTT. Its translation: CASSSEQGLGNQPQHF. V and J are TRBV5-1 and TRBJ1-5; TRBD1 might be the D (6 bases). V lost 3 bases to trimming and J lost 4 bases, with 17 bases between them. Germline values: CDR1 SGHRS, CDR2 YFSETQ. The CDR3 is made up of 16 amino acids.

This clone was counted once. Other DNA variants within this sample encode the same CDR3. The gene calls are TRBV3-1 (or the pseudogene TRBV3-2) and TRBJ1-1; TRBD1 matches at 10 bases. The CDR3 runs to 17 residues. Per germline, CDR1 LGHDT and CDR2 YNNKEL (reference sequence). The V gene end was trimmed by 6 bases and the J gene end by 1 base; junction bases not matched to a gene: 11. CDR3 region: CASRHSRDRGSNTEAFF. The CDR3, as DNA: TGTGCCAGCAGACACTCCCGGGACAGGGGATCGAACACTGAAGCTTTCTTT.

This clone has a single count. The chain uses TRBV24-1 and TRBJ2-1, with TRBD1 matching 10 bases. Germline-derived CDR1 and CDR2 are KGHDR and SFDVKD. The CDR3 is 15 residues long. V shed 2 bases and J 5 bases; nucleotides not matched to a gene: 2. The CDR3 bases are TGTGCCACCAGTGATTCCGGGACAGGGGACAATGAGCAGTTCTTC. This sequence encodes CATSDSGTGDNEQFF.

V gene TRBV3-1 (or the pseudogene TRBV3-2) combines with J gene TRBJ2-2, with 13 bases lining up with TRBD2. The CDR3 has 16 residues. With 7 bases clipped from V and 5 bases from J, the junction kept 7 bases outside the gene matches. Germline V gene sequence: CDR1 LGHDT, CDR2 YNNKEL (reference sequence). The CDR3 sequence: CASNSPGLAGTGELFF. DNA for the CDR3: TGTGCCAGCAACTCACCGGGACTAGCGGGGACCGGGGAGCTGTTTTTT.

V gene TRBV27 combines with J gene TRBJ2-7; TRBD1 aligns across 9 bases. Germline V gene data show CDR1 as MNHEY and CDR2 as SMNVEV (reference sequence). There are 15 residues in the CDR3. The J segment lost 5 bases and the V segment lost 8 bases, leaving 13 bases of the junction unmatched. CDR3 bases: TGTGCCAGCGGACTCGTACGGGACAGGGACCACGAGCAGTACTTC. Its translation is CASGLVRDRDHEQYF.

CDR3 in amino acids: CASSQTGWAYGYTF. The CDR3 DNA reads TGCGCCAGCAGCCAAACAGGGTGGGCCTATGGCTACACCTTC. The rearrangement links TRBV4-3 to TRBJ1-2, with a weak D call TRBD1 (6 bases). CDR1 LGHNA and CDR2 YSLEER come from the germline V gene. V lost 2 bases to trimming and J lost 4 bases, with 11 bases between them. The CDR3 is made up of 14 amino acids.

The chain combines TRBV9 with TRBJ2-3; weak D call: TRBD1 (6 bases). This CDR3 has 15 amino acids. The V gene's germline CDR1 is SGDLS and CDR2 YYNGEE. The germline V and J ends were trimmed by 4 bases and 0 bases, with 12 bases remaining between them. This CDR3 reads CASSLSGTSTDTQYF. CDR3 coding DNA: TGTGCCAGCAGCCTTTCCGGGACAAGCACAGATACGCAGTATTTT.

The rearrangement joins TRBV19 to TRBJ2-3; D is possibly TRBD1 (5 bases). Trimming took 3 bases from V and 1 from J, leaving 11 bases between them. Germline assignment: CDR1 LNHDA and CDR2 SQIVND (reference sequence). This CDR3 contains 15 residues. The CDR3 loop is CASSILLTGTDTQYF. The CDR3 DNA follows: TGTGCCAGTAGTATTCTGCTGACAGGCACAGATACGCAGTATTTT.

This chain connects TRBV29-1 to TRBJ2-3; TRBD1 might be the D (6 bases). CDR1 and CDR2 from the germline V gene are SQVTM and ANQGSEA. V was clipped by 4 bases and J by 3 bases, with 11 bases between them. This CDR3 is built from 13 residues. In DNA, the CDR3 is TGCAGCGTTGCAGGGGAAAGGACAGATACGCAGTATTTT. This sequence encodes CSVAGERTDTQYF.

V gene TRBV6-4 combines with J gene TRBJ2-6, with 8 bases fitting TRBD2. The CDR3 has 16 amino acids. CDR1 MRHNA and CDR2 SNTAGT come from the germline V gene. V dropped 2 bases and J dropped 1; count of bases not matched to a gene: 1. The DNA of the CDR3 is TGTGCCAGCAGTGACCGGGGGGGGTCTGGGGCCAACGTCCTGACTTTC. Protein sequence: CASSDRGGSGANVLTF.

This rearrangement joins TRBV4-3 to TRBJ2-1, with D maybe TRBD1 (6 bases). Trimming shortened V by 4 bases and J by 3 bases, and 22 bases separated the two germline ends. CDR3 length: 18 amino acids. CDR1 LGHNA and CDR2 YSLEER come from the germline V gene. CDR3 sequence reads: CASSPQPTGLSFYNEQFF. The CDR3 coding sequence is TGCGCCAGCAGCCCCCAGCCTACAGGGCTTTCCTTCTACAATGAGCAGTTCTTC.